The clone carrying this T cell receptor (beta chain) was seen only once. Its antigen remains unknown. Trimming removed 5 bases from V and 0 bases from J, with 11 bases in between. The V gene's germline CDR1 is LNHDA and CDR2 SQIVND (reference sequence). The length of the CDR3 is 16 residues. TCRdb's table, derived via immunoSEQ multiplex PCR, lists solely in-frame clones and lacks some. The table lists 80,000 to 100,000 clones, approximately 86% of them singletons, with around 10% in the top ten. The data stem from a study of T cell responses to AZD1222 COVID-19 vaccine. Study-level points and caveats: Unmutated regions of variants are reportedly targeted by nearly half of spike-specific TCRs.

The chain is built from TRBV19 and TRBJ1-6; D remains unclear. The sequencing used peripheral blood, collected on day 0 of MenACWY control vaccination. This TCR was sampled from an adult in good health. This CDR3 reads CASSPRLRSYNSPLHF. The CDR3 coding sequence is TGTGCCAGTAGTCCTCGACTCCGCTCCTATAATTCACCCCTCCACTTT. Filled out from reference TRBV19 and TRBJ1-6, the complete variable domain reads DGGITQSPKYLFRKEGQNVTLSCEQNLNHDAMYWYRQDPGQGLRLIYYSQIVNDFQKGDIAEGYSVSREKKESFPLTVTSAQKNPTAFYLCASSPRLRSYNSPLHFGNGTRLTVT.